These 9 T cell receptor beta chains share one sample of origin, sequenced in a study of blood T cells in healthy people across ages. The second PCR ran roughly 7 to 11 cycles with a sample-barcoded 5' primer and J-beta primers. MiXCR was run by TCRdb on the 5' RACE reads, yielding one entry per CDR3 protein. This sample carries around 1,000,000 distinct CDR3 sequences, around 25% of them seen once, and the ten largest clones take 0.65% to 0.95%. These same data were also listed under a study on T cells of mothers and their children.

Material for sequencing was blood. Source of these receptors: a girl aged 2-10 years in good health.

In its sample, this clonotype was seen a few times. J is TRBJ2-6 and V is TRBV11-2, with D maybe TRBD1 (5 bases). The CDR3 contains 18 residues. V lost 2 bases, J lost 0 bases, and 14 bases lay in between. Germline assignment: CDR1 SGHAT and CDR2 FQNNGV. The CDR3 sequence is CASSLRGQQSSGANVLTF. DNA for the CDR3: TGTGCCAGCAGCTTAAGGGGTCAGCAGAGCTCTGGGGCCAACGTCCTGACTTTC.

This clonotype showed up just a few times. It may be a read error: a sequence one base away is much more abundant. The V and J genes are TRBV20-1 and TRBJ2-2; 12 bases align to TRBD2. Germline assignment: CDR1 DFQATT and CDR2 SNEGSKA (reference sequence). The CDR3 has 16 amino acids. In nucleotides, the CDR3 is TGCAGTGTTAGAGATTGGACTAGCGGGGACACCGGGGAGCTGTTTTTT. Translation: CSVRDWTSGDTGELFF.

In the case of this clonotype: The junction and the germline gene differ at one end; a read error may be behind it. V is TRBV27 and J is TRBJ2-5; a possible D gene is TRBD2 (6 bases). There are 15 residues in the CDR3. CDR1 is MNHEY, CDR2 SMNVEV, per germline (reference sequence). CDR3 residues: CASSLWAGSQETQCF. The CDR3, as DNA: TGTGCCAGCAGTTTATGGGCGGGATCCCAAGAGACCCAGTGCTTC.

This clonotype occurred a few times. The J gene is TRBJ2-7, the V gene TRBV20-1, with 9 bases lining up with TRBD2. CDR3 length: 16 residues. Looked up from germline, CDR1 is DFQATT and CDR2 is SNEGSKA (reference sequence). The ends lost 5 bases at V and 3 bases at J; junction bases unmatched: 14. DNA of the CDR3: TGCAGTGCTGACAGCCAGGTTAGCGGGAGTTTCTACGAGCAGTACTTC. As protein: CSADSQVSGSFYEQYF.

This clonotype turned up a few times. This CDR3 is CASSRIGAYNEQFF. DNA for the CDR3: TGTGCCAGCAGCAGAATAGGAGCTTACAATGAGCAGTTCTTC. The genes are TRBV12-3 or TRBV12-4 and TRBJ2-1, with D unresolved. The CDR3 contains 14 residues. With 6 bases removed from V and 4 bases from J, the gap between germline ends came to 13 bases.

The chain joins TRBV7-7 to TRBJ2-1; TRBD1 might be the D (6 bases). V lost 1 base, J lost 9 bases, and 10 bases lay in between. The CDR3 covers 13 residues. Per the germline V gene, CDR1 is SSHAT and CDR2 is FNYEAQ (reference sequence). The CDR3 DNA is TGTGCCAGCAGCTTAGGGACAGAGGGTGAGCAGTTCTTC. Amino acid sequence: CASSLGTEGEQFF.

The rearrangement uses TRBV24-1 and TRBJ2-3, with 7 bases aligning to TRBD1. The CDR3 loop spans 16 amino acids. V was clipped by 0 bases and J by 0 bases; unmatched bases: 2. Germline CDR1 reads KGHDR; CDR2 reads SFDVKD. The DNA of the CDR3 is TGTGCCACCAGTGATTTGGGGACAGTCAGCACAGATACGCAGTATTTT. Translation: CATSDLGTVSTDTQYF.

The chain has TRBV6-6 and TRBJ2-7; the match to TRBD1 covers 9 bases. The germline CDR1 and CDR2 sequences are MNHNY and SVGAGI (reference sequence). The J segment lost 3 bases and the V segment lost 5 bases, leaving 5 bases of the junction unmatched. CDR3 length: 14 amino acids. The CDR3 sequence is CASSHRGLDYEQYF. DNA for the CDR3: TGTGCCAGCAGTCACAGGGGGCTAGACTACGAGCAGTACTTC.

The rearrangement links TRBV7-6 to TRBJ1-3, with D unclear. Trimming removed 0 bases at V and 4 bases at J, with 4 bases between. Germline V gene data show CDR1 as SGHVS and CDR2 as FNYEAQ. The CDR3 runs to 13 residues. The CDR3 nucleotides are TGTGCCAGCAGCTTAGCTGGGGGAAACACCATATATTTT. This translates into CASSLAGGNTIYF.